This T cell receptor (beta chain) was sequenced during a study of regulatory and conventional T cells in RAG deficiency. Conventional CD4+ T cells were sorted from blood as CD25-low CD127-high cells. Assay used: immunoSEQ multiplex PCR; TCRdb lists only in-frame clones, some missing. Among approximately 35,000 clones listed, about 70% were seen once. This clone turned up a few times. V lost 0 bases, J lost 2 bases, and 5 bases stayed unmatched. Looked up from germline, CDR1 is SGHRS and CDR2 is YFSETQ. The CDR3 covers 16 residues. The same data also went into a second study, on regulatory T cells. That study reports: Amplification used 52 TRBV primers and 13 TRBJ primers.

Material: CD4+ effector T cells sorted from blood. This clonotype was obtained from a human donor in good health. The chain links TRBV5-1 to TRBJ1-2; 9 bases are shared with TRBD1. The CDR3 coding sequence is TGCGCCAGCAGCTTGGTCACCGGGACAGGGAACTATGGCTACACCTTC. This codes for CASSLVTGTGNYGYTF.